The TCR beta chain under discussion was sequenced for a study of identifying expanded T cells in peripheral blood (dated by TCRdb to between 2018 and 2021). Regarding the complete study: Technical replicates were generated by sequencing separate aliquots of the same genomic DNA pool, and four replicates were compared pairwise.

The immunoSEQ Assay, which uses bias-controlled multiplex PCR amplification of genomic DNA, was used to profile TCRbeta CDR3 regions. Regarding the original processing steps: To quantify the absolute abundance of each unique TCRbeta CDR3 region, the sequences were collapsed and filtered. Differential abundance was assessed using a binomial (Fisher-equivalent) model and a beta-binomial model in which time-dependent variance fitted from healthy donors was added. Clones with fewer than 5 combined templates were removed, and a clone was called differentially abundant if the clone's Benjamini-Hochberg FDR was below 0.01. In the beta-binomial model, variance was expressed as a function of the total template count across the two samples, in the form v = (b*log(k)+a)^2. Here the immuneACCESS table is served through TCRdb, limited to in-frame sequences with V and J called. Missing clones are a known gap in these copies; in checked studies unresolved V genes cover under half, and the rest lacks a known reason. V and J calls plus clone size are reproduced from that table; the DNA served to infer D and trimming. The sample has under 150,000 clones on record, 65% to 90% of them singletons. Approximately 8% of the sample is held by the ten biggest clonotypes.

Beyond this particular receptor, the publication reports: For all healthy donors, the variance in clone template counts between roughly 2-week samples rose significantly as total template count increased. The beta-binomial model significantly reduced the number of clones called differentially abundant and the false-positive rate across all healthy-donor time intervals. It was expected by the authors that biological variance in healthy repertoires might increase further over much longer intervals, such as months to years. About 1.1 differentially abundant clones were flagged by the binomial model between technical replicates, whereas about 16.4 and 19 were flagged over approximately two weeks and four weeks, respectively.

A word on this clone: Its antigen is not yet known. Base qualities are not recorded, but no much larger clone differs from it by a single base.

During the collection period, no immune events, such as infections, were documented for the healthy donors. To calibrate time-dependent variance in a beta-binomial model of T-cell clone differential abundance, blood repertoires from healthy donors were used as a training cohort. The training cohort included around 10 healthy donors, of whom 3 were female and 7 were male. The donors were between roughly 25 and 64 years old, with an average age of approximately 47 years. Obtained from a commercial supplier, whole blood was collected from each healthy donor at three time points set about 2 weeks apart. For immunosequencing, genomic DNA was extracted from whole blood that had not been sorted. This receptor was identified in a person aged 18 to 70 in good health. Material: blood.

The DNA sequence reads TGTGCCATCAGTGAGCATGGGGGCTCGGGGGAGCAGTACTTC. Translation gives CAISEHGGSGEQYF. The V gene is TRBV10-3 and the J gene is TRBJ2-7; possibly the D gene is TRBD1, per 6 matching bases. The germline V gene yields ENHRY for CDR1 and SYGVKD for CDR2. Spanning cysteine to phenylalanine, the CDR3 consists of 14 amino acids. This entry keeps only the CDR3 DNA: 42 bases, framed from base 1. V loses 2 bases, J loses 7 bases, and the germline ends lie 15 bases apart.